This TCR beta chain was documented in a study of T cell clonality in common variable immunodeficiency. This CDR3 is 15 amino acids long. Germline lookup yields CDR1 SNHLY and CDR2 FYNNEI. With 1 base removed from V and 2 bases from J, the gap between germline ends came to 12 bases. Many counts were recorded for this clone. The antigen remains unidentified. Read data end 3 residues before the CDR3 end; the end is taken from the germline J gene. Control and CVID samples contributed equal amounts of genomic DNA. The protocol was immunoSEQ multiplex PCR, while the TCRdb copy is restricted to in-frame clones and leaves out a portion. The sample shows 20,000 or so clones, none of them appearing just once. Study-level results: Compared with controls, CVID subjects had fewer shared TCRbeta clones. Fewer deletions and N-nucleotide insertions were reportedly seen in common variable immunodeficiency TCR beta sequences.

The specimen sequenced was peripheral blood mononuclear cells. This receptor was taken from a human donor with common variable immunodeficiency. The chain joins TRBV2 to TRBJ2-7; a possible D gene is TRBD2 (5 bases). CDR3 bases read: TGTGCCAGCAGTGAAGGGAGAGGGTTGGCCTACGAG. Translation gives CASSEGRGLAYE. The CDR3 in full is CASSEGRGLAYEQYF.